This T cell receptor beta chain comes out of a study of graft-versus-host responses after intestinal transplantation. Study details: Anti-thymocyte globulin induction preceded three to four years of tacrolimus and steroid maintenance in all recipients.

The germline V gene encodes CDR1 SGDLS and CDR2 YYNGEE. The CDR3 consists of 15 residues. The V and J ends lost 4 bases and 2 bases, in that order; junction bases with no gene match: 7. Clones were sequenced by immunoSEQ multiplex PCR, and TCRdb holds only the in-frame ones, with some missing. The sample gives about 29,000 clones, approximately 93% of which show up once; 0.6% to 0.75% is in the top ten. Points on this clone: Antigen unknown.

Whole-study findings and limits: Investigators detected GvH clones in recipient marrow, with some emerging earlier in ileum or blood.

This chain uses TRBV9 with TRBJ2-7; 9 nucleotides agree with TRBD1. The input for sequencing was PBMCs, taken around 70 days after intestinal transplant. This receptor was identified in a human patient who received an intestinal transplant, so some T cells may come from the graft donor. The CDR3 bases are TGTGCCAGCAGCCCAGGGGGGACAGGGACCTACGAGCAGTACTTC. Encoded protein: CASSPGGTGTYEQYF.